Below, 30 T cell receptor beta chains from the same sample are listed, as sequenced in a study of graft-versus-host responses after intestinal transplantation. Sequenced by immunoSEQ multiplex PCR; TCRdb stores in-frame clones only, minus some. The sample includes some 40,000 clones, roughly 90% of them seen just once. The starting material was PBMCs, obtained 524 days after transplant. The receptors originated from a human patient who received an intestinal transplant, so some T cells may come from the graft donor.

The chain uses TRBV19 and TRBJ2-7, with 10 bases matching TRBD2. The length of the CDR3 is 15 residues. The trim removed 1 base at V and 3 bases at J, leaving 3 bases unmatched. The germline CDR1 and CDR2 sequences are LNHDA and SQIVND (reference sequence). CDR3 nucleotides: TGTGCCAGTAGTATAGGCGGGACTAGCGTCTACGAGCAGTACTTC. This gives the protein CASSIGGTSVYEQYF.

The chain has TRBV7-2 and TRBJ2-1; D is ambiguous. Per the germline V gene, CDR1 is SGHTA and CDR2 is FQGNSA. The CDR3 consists of 15 residues. V lost 5 bases to trimming and J lost 6 bases, with 17 bases between them. This chain's CDR3 is CASSLHLGPGNEQFF. Written as DNA, the CDR3 is TGTGCCAGCAGCCTCCACCTAGGGCCGGGCAATGAGCAGTTCTTC.

The rearrangement links TRBV27 to TRBJ2-1, with 12 bases that match TRBD2. V was pared by 8 bases and J by 10 bases, with 6 bases of the junction left unmatched. Germline V gene lookup returns CDR1 MNHEY and CDR2 SMNVEV (reference sequence). This CDR3 is built from 13 residues. The CDR3 spells CASGGLAGTEQFF. Written as DNA, the CDR3 is TGTGCCAGCGGAGGACTAGCGGGAACCGAGCAGTTCTTC.

This rearrangement joins TRBV19 to TRBJ2-3; 12 nucleotides align to TRBD1. Germline V CDR1 and CDR2: LNHDA, SQIVND (reference sequence). This CDR3 is 14 amino acids long. The ends lost 5 bases at V and 5 bases at J; junction bases unmatched: 2. In DNA form, the CDR3 reads TGTGCCAGTAGTGGGACAGGGGGCATAGATACGCAGTATTTT. Translated, it gives CASSGTGGIDTQYF.

The rearrangement uses TRBV7-9 and TRBJ1-5; no reliable D call. V was pared by 3 bases and J by 5 bases, with 8 bases between. Germline V gives CDR1 SEHNR, CDR2 FQNEAQ (reference sequence). CDR3 size: 13 residues. Written as DNA, the CDR3 is TGTGCCAGCAGCTTCGGAGTGGATCAGCCCCAGCATTTT. This translates into CASSFGVDQPQHF.

This chain connects TRBV14 to TRBJ2-2; the D gene is possibly TRBD2 (5 bases). Germline loops: CDR1 SGHDN, CDR2 FVKESK. CDR3 size: 16 residues. With 4 bases removed from V and 0 bases from J, the gap between germline ends came to 12 bases. The CDR3 coding sequence is TGTGCCAGCAGCCTCCGGCTAGCCACGAACACCGGGGAGCTGTTTTTT. It specifies CASSLRLATNTGELFF.

The V gene is TRBV2, the J gene TRBJ1-2, with no clear D. The germline CDR1 and CDR2 sequences are SNHLY and FYNNEI. V lost 3 bases and J lost 2, with 10 bases in between. This CDR3 has 14 residues. CDR3 amino acids: CASSDRGWNYGYTF. In nucleotides, the CDR3 is TGTGCCAGCAGTGACAGAGGATGGAACTATGGCTACACCTTC.

V and J are TRBV29-1 and TRBJ1-4; D perhaps matches TRBD1 (5 bases). V shed 8 bases and J shed 5 bases, with 18 bases lying between them. From germline, CDR1 is SQVTM and CDR2 ANQGSEA. The CDR3 totals 14 residues. CDR3 DNA sequence: TGCAGCTCCCTGGTCCAAGGACACAATGAAAAACTGTTTTTT. It translates to CSSLVQGHNEKLFF.

This chain connects TRBV6-6 to TRBJ2-5; 7 nucleotides match TRBD1. Gene TRBJ2-7 matches the end of the DNA better, so the J call may be wrong. This CDR3 has 15 amino acids. Germline V lookup: CDR1 MNHNY, CDR2 SVGAGI (reference sequence). The CDR3 DNA sequence: TGTGCCAGCACCCGGACAGGTTTAAAGGCCTACGAGCAGTACTTC. Protein product: CASTRTGLKAYEQYF.

This chain uses TRBV9 with TRBJ2-3; TRBD1 matches at 8 bases. The CDR3 has 15 amino acids. V shed 4 bases and J 1 base; nucleotides not matched to a gene: 5. Germline CDR1 SGDLS, CDR2 YYNGEE. The CDR3 reads CASSFGQGGTDTQYF. The CDR3 coding sequence is TGTGCCAGCAGCTTCGGACAGGGTGGCACAGATACGCAGTATTTT.

The chain combines TRBV7-2 with TRBJ1-4; TRBD1 might be the D (6 bases). The V end lost 1 base, the J end lost 8 bases, and 11 bases lay between the germline ends. The CDR3 is 14 residues long. Per the germline V gene, CDR1 is SGHTA and CDR2 is FQGNSA. The CDR3 DNA reads as TGTGCCAGCAGCTTAGGGAGGGGGATGGAAAAACTGTTTTTT. Translated, it gives CASSLGRGMEKLFF.

The V and J genes are TRBV5-1 and TRBJ2-1; 7 bases align to TRBD1. The CDR3 has 15 residues. The trim removed 0 bases at V and 7 bases at J, leaving 7 bases unmatched. Germline loops: CDR1 SGHRS, CDR2 YFSETQ. The CDR3 reads CASSLGPTGQNEQFF. The CDR3 DNA is TGCGCCAGCAGCTTGGGCCCGACAGGGCAGAATGAGCAGTTCTTC.

The rearrangement uses TRBV19 and TRBJ1-1; no clear D gene. CDR1 LNHDA and CDR2 SQIVND come from the germline V gene (reference sequence). V gave up 9 bases and J gave up 8 bases, with 10 bases separating them. The CDR3 is 10 amino acids. The chain's CDR3 is CASSSDEAFF. The CDR3 DNA reads TGTGCCAGCTCTTCCGACGAAGCTTTCTTT. The full variable domain, completed using reference TRBV19 and TRBJ1-1, is DGGITQSPKYLFRKEGQNVTLSCEQNLNHDAMYWYRQDPGQGLRLIYYSQIVNDFQKGDIAEGYSVSREKKESFPLTVTSAQKNPTAFYLCASSSDEAFFGQGTRLTVV.

This chain uses TRBV28 with TRBJ2-3; 12 nucleotides align to TRBD2. Germline CDR1 MDHEN, CDR2 SYDVKM. The CDR3 is 17 residues long. With V trimmed by 3 bases and J by 4 bases, 8 bases remained unmatched. This chain's CDR3 is CASSLHRLAGVPDTQYF. The CDR3 DNA is TGTGCCAGCAGTTTGCATCGACTAGCGGGAGTCCCAGATACGCAGTATTTT.

This clone appeared a single time. The rearrangement joins TRBV18 to TRBJ1-2; D perhaps matches TRBD1 (5 bases). Germline values: CDR1 KGHSH, CDR2 LQKENI. CDR3 size: 13 residues. V lost 3 bases and J 1 base, leaving 6 bases between the germline ends. The CDR3 nucleotides read TGTGCCAGCTCACCCGACAGTAACTATGGCTACACCTTC. As protein: CASSPDSNYGYTF.

The chain links TRBV10-3 to TRBJ2-3, with 8 bases lining up with TRBD1. This CDR3 spans 14 amino acids. Germline trimming cut 4 bases from V and 4 bases from J; bases unmatched to any gene: 4. Germline values: CDR1 ENHRY, CDR2 SYGVKD. Here the CDR3 reads CAISVRGPADTQYF. The DNA for the CDR3 is TGTGCCATCAGTGTCAGGGGGCCTGCAGATACGCAGTATTTT.

V and J are TRBV28 and TRBJ1-1, with a weak D call TRBD1 (5 bases). The CDR3 length is 14 residues. V lost 2 bases and J 4 bases, leaving 11 bases between the germline ends. Germline-derived CDR1 and CDR2 are MDHEN and SYDVKM. The CDR3, as DNA: TGTGCCAGCAGTTTAGGGGTAGGGGCCACTGAAGCTTTCTTT. Translation gives CASSLGVGATEAFF.

The genes are TRBV5-6 and TRBJ2-7; D perhaps matches TRBD1 (5 bases). This CDR3 has 15 amino acids. Trimming took off 2 bases at V and 0 bases at J, with 12 bases between the two ends. CDR1 is SGHDT, CDR2 YYEEEE, per germline. This CDR3 reads CASSFGAESSYEQYF. The CDR3 DNA follows: TGTGCCAGCAGCTTTGGGGCGGAGAGCTCCTACGAGCAGTACTTC.

The V call is TRBV4-1, the J call TRBJ2-2; no firm D call. Per germline, CDR1 MGHRA and CDR2 YSYEKL. CDR3 length: 17 amino acids. V was shortened by 1 base and J by 0 bases, with 12 bases between the two germline ends. The CDR3 DNA reads TGCGCCAGCAGCCAAGGACACACTGTCGCGAACACCGGGGAGCTGTTTTTT. Encoded protein: CASSQGHTVANTGELFF.

The chain couples TRBV30 to TRBJ2-5; D is unresolved. This CDR3 is 13 amino acids long. Germline CDR1 reads GTSNPN; CDR2 reads SVGIG (reference sequence). With 1 base removed from V and 4 bases from J, the gap between germline ends came to 10 bases. In nucleotides, the CDR3 is TGTGCCTGGAGTGACGGCTGGGCAGAGACCCAGTACTTC. As protein: CAWSDGWAETQYF.

This clone came up once. The CDR3: CATSRDTGLRSLEQYF. As DNA, the CDR3 is TGTGCCACCAGCAGAGATACCGGGTTGAGGTCCCTCGAGCAGTACTTC. This chain links TRBV15 with TRBJ2-7; no clear D gene. This CDR3 region has 16 residues. CDR1 is LNHNV, CDR2 YYDKDF, per germline (reference sequence). The V end was cut by 0 bases, the J end by 6 bases, with 18 bases between.

V and J are TRBV5-1 and TRBJ2-7; D uncertain. CDR1 is SGHRS, CDR2 YFSETQ, per germline. Trimming took 4 bases from V and 3 from J, leaving 11 bases between them. The CDR3 spans 13 residues. The CDR3 bases are TGCGCCAGCAGCACCTCACTCAGCTACGAGCAGTACTTC. Amino acids: CASSTSLSYEQYF.

The chain couples TRBV4-3 to TRBJ2-3; TRBD2 agrees at 11 bases. Unmatched junction bases numbered 12, after V lost 4 bases and J lost 0 bases. Per the germline V gene, CDR1 is LGHNA and CDR2 is YSLEER. This CDR3 is built from 19 residues. CDR3 coding DNA: TGCGCCAGCAGCCGTGGGGGACTAGCGGATCTCGGAAGCACAGATACGCAGTATTTT. The encoded protein is CASSRGGLADLGSTDTQYF.

This clone appeared once. This rearrangement joins TRBV1 to TRBJ2-1; the table assigns TRBD2, which was not confirmed against the DNA. TRBV1 is annotated as a pseudogene. This CDR3 spans 14 amino acids. CDR3 protein: CTSSPRLEGNEQFF. As DNA, the CDR3 is TGCACCAGCAGCCCCCGACTAGAGGGGAATGAGCAGTTCTTC.

This clone was recorded only once. The V and J genes are TRBV25-1 and TRBJ1-2; D is undetermined. The CDR3 contains 13 residues. The germline V gene has CDR1 MGHDK and CDR2 SYGVNS. The germline V and J ends were trimmed by 6 bases and 4 bases, with 12 bases remaining between them. The CDR3 spells CASRLQVIYGYTF. CDR3 nucleotide sequence: TGTGCCAGCAGGTTACAAGTAATCTATGGCTACACCTTC.

V and J are TRBV6-5 and TRBJ2-5; perhaps TRBD1 as D (6 bases). This CDR3 has 13 residues. Trimming cost V 2 bases and J 7 bases, with 11 bases left between them. Germline CDR1 reads MNHEY; CDR2 reads SVGAGI. The CDR3 spells CASSYPDRMTQYF. CDR3 nucleotides: TGTGCCAGCAGTTACCCGGACAGAATGACCCAGTACTTC.

The V gene is TRBV18, the J gene TRBJ2-6; tentatively, D is TRBD1 (6 bases). Germline-derived CDR1 and CDR2 are KGHSH and LQKENI. V gave up 8 bases and J gave up 0 bases, with 20 bases separating them. This CDR3 has 18 residues. In DNA, the CDR3 is TGTGCCAGCCACAAGGGGGTGCCTTTTCCCTCTGGGGCCAACGTCCTGACTTTC. Its protein product is CASHKGVPFPSGANVLTF.

This rearrangement joins TRBV25-1 to TRBJ2-1; the match to TRBD2 covers 8 bases. J lost 7 bases, V lost 5 bases, and 7 bases had no gene match. Germline values: CDR1 MGHDK, CDR2 SYGVNS. This CDR3 is 14 amino acids long. CDR3 sequence (DNA): TGTGCCAGCAGTTACTCCGGGACTAGGAATGAGCAGTTCTTC. Translated: CASSYSGTRNEQFF.

This clone was detected only once. The rearrangement joins TRBV28 to TRBJ2-1, with 9 bases aligning to TRBD2. The V gene end was trimmed by 9 bases and the J gene end by 12 bases; junction bases not matched to a gene: 15. CDR1 and CDR2 (germline): MDHEN, SYDVKM. The CDR3 is 14 amino acids. The CDR3 reads CASLGLEREAVQFF. The CDR3 DNA sequence: TGTGCCAGTTTAGGGTTGGAGCGGGAGGCTGTGCAGTTCTTC.

A word on this clone: This CDR3 is also generated by other DNA sequences in the sample. The CDR3 here is CASSFGQGLQETQYF. CDR3 sequence (DNA): TGTGCCAGCAGCTTCGGACAGGGTTTGCAAGAGACCCAGTACTTC. This chain joins TRBV7-2 and TRBJ2-5; 8 positions agree with TRBD1. Germline V CDR1 and CDR2: SGHTA, FQGNSA. The length of the CDR3 is 15 residues. Unmatched junction bases numbered 5, after V lost 3 bases and J lost 2 bases.